The 13 T cell receptor beta chains given below trace back to one sample, sequenced in a study of T cells in Graves' hyperthyroidism and ophthalmopathy (dated by TCRdb to about 2019). The method behind the library was multiplex PCR. Sequencing took place on an Illumina HiSeq 2000. TCR beta CDR3 regions were amplified from RNA transcripts. The first round of RT-PCR for the TCR CDR3 was performed with the HTBI primer set and the Qiagen OneStep RT-PCR kit. Clones were called with MiXCR by TCRdb after fastp trimmed the public reads at Q25, and only in-frame beta chains were retained. Merged by CDR3 protein, the rows form single entries marked with the most common genes and DNA. Present in this sample are about 640,000 distinct CDR3 sequences, around 20% of which were seen just once. 30% to 40% of the sample is taken by the ten largest. The sample comprised blood. The source of these receptors is a man under 40 with Graves' ophthalmopathy.

This clonotype was seen more than once but under ten times. The CDR3 DNA reads as TGTGCCAGCCAAGCGGTAGCGGGAGGACAGGGGCAGTTCTTC. Amino acids: CASQAVAGGQGQFF. This rearrangement joins TRBV6-1 to TRBJ2-1; 10 positions match TRBD2. The CDR3 runs to 14 residues. J was trimmed by 12 bases and V by 8 bases; bases with no gene match: 13. CDR1 is MNHNS, CDR2 SASEGT, per germline.

This clonotype was observed at least ten times. The chain uses TRBV7-9 and TRBJ2-3; 14 nucleotides agree with TRBD2. The CDR3 contains 17 residues. V shed 2 bases and J 6 bases; nucleotides not matched to a gene: 7. CDR1 is SEHNR and CDR2 is FQNEAQ in the germline V gene (reference sequence). CDR3 nucleotides: TGTGCCAGCAGCTTACTCTGGACTAGCGGGAGGAAGGATACGCAGTATTTT. It specifies CASSLLWTSGRKDTQYF.

The chain joins TRBV3-1 to TRBJ2-4; 7 nucleotides line up with TRBD1. V shed 0 bases, J shed 2 bases, and the junction held 1 base outside the gene matches. Per germline, CDR1 LGHDT and CDR2 YNNKEL (reference sequence). The CDR3 sequence is 15 residues long. CDR3 in amino acids: CASSQEGQTKNIQYF. Written as DNA, the CDR3 is TGTGCCAGCAGCCAAGAGGGACAGACCAAAAACATTCAGTACTTC.

This clonotype was counted many times. The rearrangement uses TRBV6-1 and TRBJ1-5; D remains ambiguous. The CDR3 totals 14 residues. The ends were cut back, 2 bases at V and 4 bases at J, with 9 bases in the middle. Germline CDR1 is MNHNS and CDR2 is SASEGT. Here the CDR3 reads CASSESNRNQPQHF. CDR3 nucleotide sequence: TGTGCCAGCAGTGAATCGAACAGAAATCAGCCCCAGCATTTT.

The V call is TRBV13, the J call TRBJ2-1; TRBD2 aligns across 8 bases. Looked up from germline, CDR1 is PRHDT and CDR2 is FYEKMQ (reference sequence). V shed 0 bases, J shed 3 bases, and the junction held 7 bases outside the gene matches. The CDR3 is 17 amino acids. The CDR3 spells CASSLGQPSGLYNEQFF. For the CDR3, the DNA is TGTGCCAGCAGCTTAGGCCAGCCTAGCGGGCTCTACAATGAGCAGTTCTTC.

The genes are TRBV28 and TRBJ1-1; TRBD1 might be the D (6 bases). There are 15 residues in the CDR3. Germline values: CDR1 MDHEN, CDR2 SYDVKM. The V end was cut by 3 bases, the J end by 5 bases, with 16 bases between. DNA for the CDR3: TGTGCCAGCAGTTTGGGTAGCCATAGGGGGACTGAAGCTTTCTTT. Translated, it gives CASSLGSHRGTEAFF.

The gene calls are TRBV7-6 and TRBJ2-1, with TRBD2 matching 13 bases. CDR1 and CDR2 from the germline V gene are SGHVS and FNYEAQ. J gave up 8 bases and V 2 bases, and 6 bases lay outside the gene matches. The CDR3 covers 16 residues. CDR3 amino acids: CASSLSGTSGIDEQFF. CDR3 nucleotides: TGTGCCAGCAGCTTATCCGGGACTAGCGGGATCGATGAGCAGTTCTTC.

The chain couples TRBV4-1 to TRBJ2-7; D is possibly TRBD1 or TRBD2 (6 bases each). V was clipped by 0 bases and J by 3 bases, with 15 bases between them. Germline CDR1 is MGHRA and CDR2 is YSYEKL. CDR3 length equals 16 residues. The CDR3 sequence: CASSQEPGGPVYEQYF. The CDR3 DNA sequence: TGCGCCAGCAGCCAAGAACCCGGGGGCCCGGTCTACGAGCAGTACTTC.

This clonotype was observed many times. The chain joins TRBV28 to TRBJ2-3; TRBD2 aligns across 9 bases. This CDR3 has 16 amino acids. The germline V gene has CDR1 MDHEN and CDR2 SYDVKM. Losses at the gene ends were 6 bases for V and 3 bases for J; bases not matched to a gene: 10. The CDR3 region is CASRASSGKGTDTQYF. The CDR3 coding sequence is TGTGCCAGCAGGGCCTCTAGCGGGAAAGGTACAGATACGCAGTATTTT.

This clonotype came up many times. The rearrangement links TRBV6-5 to TRBJ1-1, with a possible D match to TRBD1 (5 bases). Germline V gene sequence: CDR1 MNHEY, CDR2 SVGAGI. The V end lost 2 bases, the J end lost 1 base, and 8 bases lay between the germline ends. The CDR3 length is 14 residues. Written as DNA, the CDR3 is TGTGCCAGCAGTTACCGGACAACGAACACTGAAGCTTTCTTT. Translating it yields CASSYRTTNTEAFF.

V and J are TRBV4-1 and TRBJ1-5; a possible D gene is TRBD1 (6 bases). With 2 bases removed from V and 0 bases from J, the gap between germline ends came to 11 bases. The germline V gene has CDR1 MGHRA and CDR2 YSYEKL. This CDR3 is 16 amino acids long. Here the CDR3 reads CASSQNRQASNQPQHF. The CDR3 DNA follows: TGCGCCAGCAGCCAAAACCGACAGGCTAGCAATCAGCCCCAGCATTTT.

The V call is TRBV18, the J call TRBJ2-1; 7 bases are shared with TRBD2. Losses at the gene ends were 1 base for V and 5 bases for J; bases not matched to a gene: 11. The CDR3 totals 17 residues. The germline V gene has CDR1 KGHSH and CDR2 LQKENI. In DNA, the CDR3 is TGTGCCAGCTCACCACAAATCGTTAGCGGGTTTGACAATGAGCAGTTCTTC. Translating gives CASSPQIVSGFDNEQFF.

The chain is built from TRBV12-3 or TRBV12-4 and TRBJ2-2; D not certain. This CDR3 comprises 13 residues. Trimming took off 3 bases at V and 5 bases at J, with 7 bases between the two ends. The CDR3 protein is CASSFRVTGELFF. CDR3 DNA sequence: TGTGCCAGCAGTTTTAGGGTGACCGGGGAGCTGTTTTTT.